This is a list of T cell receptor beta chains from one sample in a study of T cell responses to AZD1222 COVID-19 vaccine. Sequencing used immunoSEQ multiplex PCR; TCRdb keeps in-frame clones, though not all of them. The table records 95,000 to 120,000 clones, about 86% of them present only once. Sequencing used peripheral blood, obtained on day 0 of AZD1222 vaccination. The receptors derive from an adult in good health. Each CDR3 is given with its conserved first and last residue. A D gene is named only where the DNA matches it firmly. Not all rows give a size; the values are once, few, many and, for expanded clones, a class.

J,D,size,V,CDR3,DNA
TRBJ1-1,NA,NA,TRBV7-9,CASSPGGTEAFF,TGTGCCAGCAGCCCGGGGGGCACTGAAGCTTTCTTT
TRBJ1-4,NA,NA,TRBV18,CASSPPHEDTPFF,TGTGCCAGCTCACCACCCCATGAGGACACGCCGTTTTTT
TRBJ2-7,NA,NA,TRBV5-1,CASSLGGFGSKPTTYEQYF,TGCGCCAGCAGCTTGGGGGGGTTCGGCAGCAAACCAACGACCTACGAGCAGTACTTC
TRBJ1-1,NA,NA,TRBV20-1,CSASGGGMNTEAFF,TGCAGTGCTAGTGGTGGGGGGATGAACACTGAAGCTTTCTTT
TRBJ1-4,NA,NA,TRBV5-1,CASSLATSNEKLFF,TGCGCCAGCAGCTTGGCCACGAGCAATGAAAAACTGTTTTTT
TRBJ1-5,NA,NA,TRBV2,CASSDLLNQPQHF,TGTGCCAGCAGTGACCTTCTCAATCAGCCCCAGCATTTT
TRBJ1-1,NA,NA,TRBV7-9,CASSLNRENTEAFF,TGTGCCAGCAGCTTAAACAGAGAGAACACTGAAGCTTTCTTT
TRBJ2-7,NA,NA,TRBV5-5,CASSSAGGAYEQYF,TGTGCCAGCAGCTCCGCGGGCGGGGCCTACGAGCAGTACTTC
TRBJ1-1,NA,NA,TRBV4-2,CASSRPRGSTEAFF,TGTGCCAGCAGCCGCCCCAGGGGATCGACTGAAGCTTTCTTT
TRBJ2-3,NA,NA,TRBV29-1,CSVRKTSPDTQYF,TGCAGCGTTCGCAAAACCAGCCCAGATACGCAGTATTTT
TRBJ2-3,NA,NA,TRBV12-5,CASGWQGTDTQYF,TGTGCTAGTGGTTGGCAGGGGACAGATACGCAGTATTTT
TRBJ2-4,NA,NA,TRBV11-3,CASSSAQEGDIQYF,TGTGCCAGCAGCTCTGCTCAGGAAGGGGACATTCAGTACTTC
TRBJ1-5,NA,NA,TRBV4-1,CASSQEGIRVGNQPQHF,TGCGCCAGCAGCCAAGAGGGGATAAGGGTCGGAAATCAGCCCCAGCATTTT
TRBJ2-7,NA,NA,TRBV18,CASSLSGAYEQYF,TGTGCCAGCTCATTATCCGGGGCCTACGAGCAGTACTTC
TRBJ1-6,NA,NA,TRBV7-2,CASSLDSYSPLHF,TGTGCCAGCAGCTTAGACTCTTATTCACCCCTCCACTTT
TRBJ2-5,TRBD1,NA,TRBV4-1,CASSDRGNQETQYF,TGCGCCAGCAGCGACAGGGGGAACCAAGAGACCCAGTACTTC
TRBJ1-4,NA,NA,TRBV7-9,CASSLLFDSGSGEKLFF,TGTGCCAGCAGCTTATTGTTCGACTCTGGGAGCGGTGAAAAACTGTTTTTT
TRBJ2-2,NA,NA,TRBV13,CASSLQGGAELFF,TGTGCCAGCAGCTTACAGGGGGGTGCGGAGCTGTTTTTT
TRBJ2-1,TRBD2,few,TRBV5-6,CASSSPGLAELPEGNEQFF,TGTGCCAGCAGCTCCCCGGGACTAGCGGAGTTACCAGAGGGGAATGAGCAGTTCTTC
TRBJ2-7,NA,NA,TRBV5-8,CASSDWSGELGEQYF,TGTGCCAGCAGCGACTGGTCGGGGGAGCTGGGGGAGCAGTACTTC
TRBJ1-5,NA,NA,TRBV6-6,CASTRVDNQPQHF,TGTGCCAGCACCCGGGTTGACAATCAGCCCCAGCATTTT
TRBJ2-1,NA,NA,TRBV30,CAWRGAFRGEQFF,TGTGCCTGGAGGGGGGCCTTTAGGGGTGAGCAGTTCTTC
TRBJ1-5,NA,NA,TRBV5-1,CASSLGQGRDQPQHF,TGCGCCAGCAGCTTGGGGCAGGGGAGGGATCAGCCCCAGCATTTT
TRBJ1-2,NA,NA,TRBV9,CASSVGKERGYTF,TGTGCCAGCAGCGTAGGAAAGGAGAGGGGCTACACCTTC
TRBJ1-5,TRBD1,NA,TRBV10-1,CASTPGQGDGQPQHF,TGCGCCAGCACTCCGGGACAGGGGGACGGTCAGCCCCAGCATTTT
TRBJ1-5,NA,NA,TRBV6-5,CASSRGGSNQPQHF,TGTGCCAGCAGTCGAGGGGGGAGCAATCAGCCCCAGCATTTT
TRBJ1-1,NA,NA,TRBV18,CASSPRSQTNTEAFF,TGTGCCAGCTCACCAAGGAGCCAGACCAACACTGAAGCTTTCTTT
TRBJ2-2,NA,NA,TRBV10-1,CASSRLEAGELFF,TGCGCCAGCAGTCGACTAGAGGCCGGGGAGCTGTTTTTT
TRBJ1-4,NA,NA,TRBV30,CAWAPGPEKLFF,TGTGCCTGGGCCCCGGGGCCTGAAAAACTGTTTTTT
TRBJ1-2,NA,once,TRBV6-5,CASSPWEERDGYTF,TGTGCCAGCAGTCCCTGGGAGGAAAGGGATGGCTACACCTTC
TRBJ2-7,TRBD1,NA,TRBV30,CAWSGSIPSVQGAREQYF,TGTGCCTGGAGTGGATCCATACCCTCAGTACAGGGGGCTCGCGAGCAGTACTTC
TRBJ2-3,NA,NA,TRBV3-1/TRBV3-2,CASSQDGFRVSTDTQYF,TGTGCCAGCAGCCAAGATGGGTTCAGGGTTTCCACAGATACGCAGTATTTT
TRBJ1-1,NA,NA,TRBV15,CATSREERVGTEAFF,TGTGCCACCAGCAGAGAGGAGAGGGTAGGCACTGAAGCTTTCTTT
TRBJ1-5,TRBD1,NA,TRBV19,CASWDRDQPQHF,TGTGCCAGTTGGGACAGGGATCAGCCCCAGCATTTT
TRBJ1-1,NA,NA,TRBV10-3,CAISEQGSTEAFF,TGTGCCATCAGTGAGCAGGGGAGCACTGAAGCTTTCTTT
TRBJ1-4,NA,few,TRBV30,CAWSYLDRTDEKLFF,TGTGCCTGGAGTTATCTGGACAGAACCGATGAAAAACTGTTTTTT
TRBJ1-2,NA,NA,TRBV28,CASKESGNYGYTF,TGTGCCAGCAAGGAAAGCGGGAACTATGGCTACACCTTC
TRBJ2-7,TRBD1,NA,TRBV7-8,CASSLGDRVRVKYEQYF,TGTGCCAGCAGCTTGGGGGACAGGGTTAGGGTAAAGTACGAGCAGTACTTC
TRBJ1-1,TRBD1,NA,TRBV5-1,CASTLGTENTEAFF,TGCGCCAGCACCTTGGGGACAGAGAACACTGAAGCTTTCTTT
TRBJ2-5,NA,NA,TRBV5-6,CASSSRVGTQYF,TGTGCCAGCAGCTCGAGGGTAGGGACCCAGTACTTC
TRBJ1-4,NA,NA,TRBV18,CASSPEGNEKLFF,TGTGCCAGCTCACCAGAGGGGAATGAAAAACTGTTTTTT
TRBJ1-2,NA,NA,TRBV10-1,CASSAVVNYGYTF,TGCGCCAGCAGTGCGGTTGTTAACTATGGCTACACCTTC
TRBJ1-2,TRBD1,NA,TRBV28,CASSSHLDRAYGYTF,TGTGCCAGCAGTTCACACCTGGACAGGGCCTATGGCTACACCTTC
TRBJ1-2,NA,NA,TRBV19,CASSSDGNYGYTF,TGTGCCAGTAGTTCAGACGGGAACTATGGCTACACCTTC
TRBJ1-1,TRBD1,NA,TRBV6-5,CASLGQVNTEAFF,TGTGCCAGCCTAGGACAGGTGAACACTGAAGCTTTCTTT
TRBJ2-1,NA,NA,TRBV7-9,CASSLDPSENTYNEQFF,TGTGCCAGCAGCTTAGATCCTAGCGAGAACACCTACAATGAGCAGTTCTTC
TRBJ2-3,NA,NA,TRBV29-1,CSVEDLARGPDTQYF,TGCAGCGTTGAAGATCTCGCGCGGGGCCCAGATACGCAGTATTTT
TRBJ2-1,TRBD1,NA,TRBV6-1,CASSDLDRGTYNEQFF,TGTGCCAGCAGTGACCTGGACAGGGGAACCTACAATGAGCAGTTCTTC
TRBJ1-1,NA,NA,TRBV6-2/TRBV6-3,CASSQTTNTEAFF,TGTGCCAGCAGCCAAACTACGAACACTGAAGCTTTCTTT
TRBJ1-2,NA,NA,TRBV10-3,CAISASGDGYTF,TGTGCCATCAGTGCTTCTGGAGATGGCTACACCTTC
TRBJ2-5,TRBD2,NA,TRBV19,CASSIGRGAGGRQETQYF,TGTGCCAGTAGTATAGGCCGAGGGGCGGGGGGGCGTCAAGAGACCCAGTACTTC
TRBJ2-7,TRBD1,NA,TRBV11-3,CASSLNSQGATYEQYF,TGTGCCAGCAGCCTCAACTCACAGGGGGCCACCTACGAGCAGTACTTC